The T cell receptor (beta chain) under discussion was sequenced for a study of OX40 agonist ivuxolimab in advanced cancers. On the study more broadly: Therapy given before enrollment (anti-PD-1, anti-PD-L1 or anti-CTLA-4) was allowed, and 40% to 50% had some. Study results and limitations: The study found that CD8+ T cells averaged more expanded clones than CD4+. Antigen specificity remained undetermined for the expanded peripheral T cells. CD4+ and CD8+ T cells in blood underwent clonal expansion by week 6 at 0.1 to 3.0 mg/kg.

Concerning this clone: Its target is unknown.

Profiling relied on immunoSEQ multiplex PCR, and the TCRdb table lists in-frame clones only, not all of them. The profile shows fewer than 85,000 clones, around 78% of them singletons. Sequenced material: CD4+ or CD8+ T cells sorted from blood, taken in a trial of the OX40 agonist ivuxolimab. This clonotype was sampled from an adult with an advanced solid tumor such as melanoma, head and neck, liver or kidney cancer.

This CDR3 is CASSSTGSNTEAFF. The CDR3 DNA sequence: TGCGCCAGCAGCTCGACAGGGTCCAACACTGAAGCTTTCTTT. J is TRBJ1-1 and V is TRBV5-1; TRBD1 matches 7 bases. The CDR3 has 14 residues. V shed 3 bases and J 2 bases; nucleotides not matched to a gene: 4. Per the germline V gene, CDR1 is SGHRS and CDR2 is YFSETQ.